Listed below are T cell receptor beta chains from one sample, sequenced in a study of T cell responses to AZD1222 COVID-19 vaccine. Libraries were prepared by immunoSEQ multiplex PCR; TCRdb keeps only in-frame clonotypes and omits some of them. The profile covers approximately 150,000 clones, with roughly 89% appearing a single time and 0.85% to 1.1% taken by the ten largest. Source: peripheral blood, taken 28 days after the second AZD1222 dose. Receptors were obtained from an adult who received the AZD1222 COVID-19 vaccine. The CDR3 runs from the conserved cysteine through the conserved F or W. The D gene is left open where the match is weak.

TRBJ2-7 TRBD1 TRBV5-1 CASSWTGVSYEQYF
TRBJ1-1 - TRBV5-4 CASSLEVSEAFF
TRBJ1-1 - TRBV4-2 CASSQEGAAFF
TRBJ2-2 - TRBV5-6 CASSLGGQSYTGELFF
TRBJ1-3 - TRBV4-3 CASSQDQGPSGNTIYF
TRBJ2-7 TRBD1 TRBV4-1 CASSQGQGKPYEQYF
TRBJ2-2 - TRBV5-4 CASSPGGNTGELFF
TRBJ2-1 TRBD2 TRBV6-5 CASIGSGGAYNEQFF
TRBJ1-1 TRBD1 TRBV6-5 CASTTGANTEAFF
TRBJ2-3 - TRBV5-4 CASSPETGVTDTQYF
TRBJ2-7 - TRBV6-5 CASSPLGDSSYEQYF
TRBJ1-3 - TRBV18 CASSPITTRDAGNTIYF
TRBJ2-7 - TRBV20-1 CSASRGGEQYF
TRBJ2-2 - TRBV9 CASSASFESNTGELFF
TRBJ2-1 TRBD2 TRBV19 CASGAGGSYNEQFF
TRBJ2-2 - TRBV2 CATQGGAGELFF
TRBJ2-7 TRBD2 TRBV19 CASSWTSSHEQYF
TRBJ1-2 TRBD1 TRBV13 CASSHKGAGARDYGYTF
TRBJ2-1 TRBD1 TRBV18 CASSPFGTENNEQFF
TRBJ1-4 - TRBV5-1 CASSPRGSAGQVREKLFF
TRBJ2-2 - TRBV18 CASSPGQRARNTGELFF
TRBJ2-5 - TRBV6-5 CASSTQDGQETQYF
TRBJ2-2 - TRBV3-1/TRBV3-2 CASSQLLSGELFF